The 2 T cell receptor beta chains presented below share a single source sample, sequenced in a study of blood T cells in healthy people across ages. A second PCR, run for about 7 to 12 cycles, used a sample-barcoded 5' primer plus a J-beta primer mix. TCRdb re-analysed the 5' RACE reads in MiXCR, keeping a single row per CDR3 protein. The data hold some 1,000,000 distinct CDR3 sequences, with under 30% observed a single time. A further study also used this sample, focusing on T cells of mothers and their children.

The sequencing input was blood. The receptor set was obtained from a girl aged 2-9 years in good health.

This clonotype has just a few counts. CDR3: CATSPRESSYEQYF. Written as DNA, the CDR3 is TGTGCCACTTCGCCCAGGGAGAGCTCCTACGAGCAGTACTTC. This chain links TRBV6-5 with TRBJ2-7; tentatively, D is TRBD1 or TRBD2 (5 bases each). CDR3 length equals 14 residues. With 10 bases removed from V and 0 bases from J, the gap between germline ends came to 16 bases. Germline loops: CDR1 MNHEY, CDR2 SVGAGI.

This clonotype was observed a handful of times. The CDR3 here is CSVIYSEQYF. DNA of the CDR3: TGCAGCGTCATATATAGCGAGCAGTACTTC. The rearrangement uses TRBV29-1 and TRBJ2-5; D not certain. The J call could be wrong; TRBJ2-7 is a better fit for the DNA end. The CDR3 has 10 residues. CDR1 and CDR2 (germline): SQVTM, ANQGSEA.